This TCR beta chain stems from a study of blood T cells in healthy people across ages. A second PCR of 7 to 11 cycles used a sample-barcoded 5' primer and a J-beta primer mix. A single record per CDR3 protein comes from TCRdb applying MiXCR to the 5' RACE reads. Of 1.5 million to 2 million distinct CDR3 sequences listed, 28% are singletons. This clonotype was recorded many times. Drawing of peripheral blood yielded 8.5 to 10 milliliters from each donor. CDR1 is DFQATT, CDR2 SNEGSKA, per germline (reference sequence). Unmatched junction bases numbered 5, after V lost 6 bases and J lost 2 bases. This CDR3 is 13 amino acids long.

This chain joins TRBV20-1 and TRBJ2-7, with 9 nucleotides matching TRBD1. The clonotype was recovered from a woman aged 25 to 39 in good health. The sample was blood. The CDR3 loop is CSARDRETYEQYF. CDR3 coding DNA: TGCAGTGCAAGGGACAGGGAGACCTACGAGCAGTACTTC.